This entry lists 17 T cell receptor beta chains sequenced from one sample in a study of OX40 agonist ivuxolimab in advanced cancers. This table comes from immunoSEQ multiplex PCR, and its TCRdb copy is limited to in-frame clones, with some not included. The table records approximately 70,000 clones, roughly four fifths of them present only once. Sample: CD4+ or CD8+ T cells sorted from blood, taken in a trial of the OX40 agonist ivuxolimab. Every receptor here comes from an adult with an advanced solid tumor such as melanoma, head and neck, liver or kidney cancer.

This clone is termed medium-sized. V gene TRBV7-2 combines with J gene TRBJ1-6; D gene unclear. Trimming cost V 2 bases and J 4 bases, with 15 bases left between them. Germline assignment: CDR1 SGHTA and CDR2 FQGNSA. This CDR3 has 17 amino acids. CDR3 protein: CASSLHGAPSYNSPLHF. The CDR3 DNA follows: TGTGCCAGCAGCTTACACGGAGCCCCATCATATAATTCACCCCTCCACTTT. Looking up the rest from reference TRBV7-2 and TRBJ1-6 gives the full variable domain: GAGVSQSPSNKVTEKGKDVELRCDPISGHTALYWYRQSLGQGLEFLIYFQGNSAPDKSGLPSDRFSAERTGGSVSTLTIQRTQQEDSAVYLCASSLHGAPSYNSPLHFGNGTRLTVT.

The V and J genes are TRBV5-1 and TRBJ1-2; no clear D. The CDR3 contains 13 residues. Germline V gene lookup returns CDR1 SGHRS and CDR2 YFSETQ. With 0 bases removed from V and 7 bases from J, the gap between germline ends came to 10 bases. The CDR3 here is CASSLGNWAGYTF. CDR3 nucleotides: TGCGCCAGCAGCTTGGGAAATTGGGCTGGCTACACCTTC.

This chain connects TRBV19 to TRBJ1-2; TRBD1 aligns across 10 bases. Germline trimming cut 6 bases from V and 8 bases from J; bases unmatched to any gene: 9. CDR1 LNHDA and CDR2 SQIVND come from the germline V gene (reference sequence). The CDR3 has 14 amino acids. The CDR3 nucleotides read TGTGCCAGTAGCCTCCGGGACAGGGGAGGAGGCTACACCTTC. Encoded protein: CASSLRDRGGGYTF.

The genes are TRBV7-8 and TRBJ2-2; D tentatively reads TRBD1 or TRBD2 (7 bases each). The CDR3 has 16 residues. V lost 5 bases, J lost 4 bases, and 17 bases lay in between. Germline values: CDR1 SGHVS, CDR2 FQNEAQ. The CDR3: CASSGKTGRATGELFF. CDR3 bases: TGTGCCAGCAGCGGAAAGACAGGGAGGGCCACCGGGGAGCTGTTTTTT.

The CDR3 here is CASSSHRQGHTF. The CDR3 nucleotides are TGTGCCAGCAGTTCCCACCGACAGGGTCACACCTTC. The chain links TRBV6-1 to TRBJ1-2, with 7 bases lining up with TRBD1. J was trimmed by 12 bases and V by 5 bases; bases with no gene match: 9. This CDR3 contains 12 residues. Germline lookup yields CDR1 MNHNS and CDR2 SASEGT.

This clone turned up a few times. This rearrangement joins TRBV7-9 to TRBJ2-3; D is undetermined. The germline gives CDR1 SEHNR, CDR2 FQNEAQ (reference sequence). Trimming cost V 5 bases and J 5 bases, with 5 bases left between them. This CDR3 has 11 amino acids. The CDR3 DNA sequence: TGTGCCAGCAGCCGACTAGATACGCAGTATTTT. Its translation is CASSRLDTQYF.

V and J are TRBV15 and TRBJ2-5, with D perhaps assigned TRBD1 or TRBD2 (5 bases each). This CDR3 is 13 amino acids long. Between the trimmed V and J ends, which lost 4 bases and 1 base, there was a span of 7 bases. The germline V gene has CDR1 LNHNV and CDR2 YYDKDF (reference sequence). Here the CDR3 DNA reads TGTGCCACCAGCACTGGGGGCCAAGAGACCCAGTACTTC. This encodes CATSTGGQETQYF.

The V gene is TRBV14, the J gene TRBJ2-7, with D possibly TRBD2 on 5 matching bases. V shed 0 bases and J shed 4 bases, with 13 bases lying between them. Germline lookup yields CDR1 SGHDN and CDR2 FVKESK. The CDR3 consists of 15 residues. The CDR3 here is CASSQDRLSPYEQYF. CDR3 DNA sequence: TGTGCCAGCAGCCAAGACCGACTATCCCCATACGAGCAGTACTTC.

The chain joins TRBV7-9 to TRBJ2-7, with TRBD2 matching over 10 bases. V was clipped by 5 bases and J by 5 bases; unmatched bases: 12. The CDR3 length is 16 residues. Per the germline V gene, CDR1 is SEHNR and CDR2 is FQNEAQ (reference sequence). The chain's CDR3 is CASSPSGGAGINEQYF. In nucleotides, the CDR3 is TGTGCCAGCAGCCCGAGCGGGGGGGCCGGTATAAACGAGCAGTACTTC.

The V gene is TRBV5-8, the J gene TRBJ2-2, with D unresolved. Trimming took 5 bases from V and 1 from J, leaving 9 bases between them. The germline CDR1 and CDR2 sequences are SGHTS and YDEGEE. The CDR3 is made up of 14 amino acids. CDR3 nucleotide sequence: TGTGCCAGCAGACCCGACGGGAACACCGGGGAGCTGTTTTTT. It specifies CASRPDGNTGELFF.

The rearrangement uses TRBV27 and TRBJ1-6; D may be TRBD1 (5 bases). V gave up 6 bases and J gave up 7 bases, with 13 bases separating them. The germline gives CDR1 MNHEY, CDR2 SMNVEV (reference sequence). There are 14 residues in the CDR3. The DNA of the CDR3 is TGTGCCAGCAGCACCCCCAGGGTCAATTCACCCCTCCACTTT. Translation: CASSTPRVNSPLHF.

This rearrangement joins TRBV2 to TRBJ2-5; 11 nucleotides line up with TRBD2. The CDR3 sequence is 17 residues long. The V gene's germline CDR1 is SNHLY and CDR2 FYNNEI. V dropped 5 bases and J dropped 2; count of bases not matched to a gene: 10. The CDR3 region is CASSFLGTSGPQETQYF. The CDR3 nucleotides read TGTGCCAGCAGTTTTCTAGGGACTAGCGGTCCACAAGAGACCCAGTACTTC. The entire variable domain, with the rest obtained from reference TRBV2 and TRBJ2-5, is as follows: EPEVTQTPSHQVTQMGQEVILRCVPISNHLYFYWYRQILGQKVEFLVSFYNNEISEKSEIFDDQFSVERPDGSNFTLKIRSTKLEDSAMYFCASSFLGTSGPQETQYFGPGTRLLVL.

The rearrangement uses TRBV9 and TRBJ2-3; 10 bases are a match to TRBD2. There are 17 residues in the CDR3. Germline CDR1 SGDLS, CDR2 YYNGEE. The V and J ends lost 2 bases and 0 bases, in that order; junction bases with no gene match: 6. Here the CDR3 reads CASSVRSGGASTDTQYF. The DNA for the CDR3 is TGTGCCAGCAGCGTGAGGAGCGGGGGGGCTAGCACAGATACGCAGTATTTT. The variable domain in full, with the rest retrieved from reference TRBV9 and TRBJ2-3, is DSGVTQTPKHLITATGQRVTLRCSPRSGDLSVYWYQQSLDQGLQFLIQYYNGEERAKGNILERFSAQQFPDLHSELNLSSLELGDSALYFCASSVRSGGASTDTQYFGPGTRLTVL.

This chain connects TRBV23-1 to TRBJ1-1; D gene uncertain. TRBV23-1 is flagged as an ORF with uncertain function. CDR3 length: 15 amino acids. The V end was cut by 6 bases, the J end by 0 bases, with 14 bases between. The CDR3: CASSQRGRLNTEAFF. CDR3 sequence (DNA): TGCGCCAGCAGCCAGCGGGGTCGCCTGAACACTGAAGCTTTCTTT.

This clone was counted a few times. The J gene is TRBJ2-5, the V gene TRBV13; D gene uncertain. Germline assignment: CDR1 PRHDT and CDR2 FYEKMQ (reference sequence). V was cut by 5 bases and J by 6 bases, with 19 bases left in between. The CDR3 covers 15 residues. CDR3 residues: CASSDSRRPPKTQYF. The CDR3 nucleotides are TGTGCCAGCAGCGATAGCCGCCGCCCCCCTAAGACCCAGTACTTC.

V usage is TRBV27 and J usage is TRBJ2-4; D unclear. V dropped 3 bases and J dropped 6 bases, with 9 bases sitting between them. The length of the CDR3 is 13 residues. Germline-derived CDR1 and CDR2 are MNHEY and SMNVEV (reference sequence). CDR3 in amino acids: CASSLVGRNIQYF. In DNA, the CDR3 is TGTGCCAGCAGTTTGGTCGGACGAAACATTCAGTACTTC.

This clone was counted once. In nucleotides, the CDR3 is TGTGCCAGCAGACCCCCCGCGGGGAGGGGGTCCTATAATTCACCCCTCCACTTT. Its protein product is CASRPPAGRGSYNSPLHF. J is TRBJ1-6 and V is TRBV27; tentative D call: TRBD1 (6 bases). V dropped 6 bases and J dropped 1 base, with 19 bases sitting between them. The CDR3 sequence is 18 residues long. Germline V CDR1 and CDR2: MNHEY, SMNVEV (reference sequence).